The 28 T cell receptor beta chains below all came from one sample that was sequenced in a study of T cells in women clearing cervical HPV infection. Produced via immunoSEQ multiplex PCR; TCRdb's table is partial and in-frame only. There are tens of thousands of clones in the sample, with over 7.5% held by the top ten. Sequenced sample: blood buffy coat. These receptors were taken from a woman between 18 and 70 years old with a cervical HPV16 infection that either progressed to CIN3+ or cleared (not recorded which).

As for this clone: The read terminates 3 residues before the CDR3 end, so the remaining end is supplied by the germline J gene. V is TRBV7-6 and J is TRBJ1-1; tentatively, D is TRBD1 (5 bases). This CDR3 has 15 residues. Germline loops: CDR1 SGHVS, CDR2 FNYEAQ. V lost 5 bases and J lost 5, with 18 bases in between. The CDR3 bases that were read are TGTGCCAGCAGCCAGAGAGGCGGGGGAGGGACTGAA. It codes for CASSQRGGGGTE. The complete CDR3 reads CASSQRGGGGTEAFF.

Points on this clone: The read halts 3 residues ahead of the CDR3 end, with the missing end drawn from the germline J gene. The chain carries TRBV2 and TRBJ1-1; 7 bases line up with TRBD1. CDR1 and CDR2 from the germline V gene are SNHLY and FYNNEI. Trimming took 7 bases from V and 1 from J; bases not matched to a gene: 9. The CDR3 covers 15 residues. The CDR3 loop reads CASTEQGNRNTEAFF. CDR3 DNA (partial): TGTGCCAGCACAGAACAGGGGAATCGGAACACTGAA.

Remarks on this clone: The read halts 3 residues ahead of the CDR3 end, with the missing end drawn from the germline J gene. The rearrangement links TRBV7-9 to TRBJ1-6; D is perhaps TRBD1 (5 bases). V lost 0 bases and J lost 10, with 13 bases in between. This CDR3 is 15 amino acids long. Germline lookup yields CDR1 SEHNR and CDR2 FQNEAQ (reference sequence). The CDR3 region is CASSLAGLSQSPLHF. The sequenced CDR3 bases are TGTGCCAGCAGCTTAGCGGGACTCTCGCAATCACCC.

In regard to this clone: The CDR3 goes on 3 residues after the read ends, and that part is filled in from the germline J gene. The chain employs TRBV18 and TRBJ1-2; 11 bases fit TRBD1. The germline V gene has CDR1 KGHSH and CDR2 LQKENI. Trimming removed 3 bases from V and 2 bases from J; junction bases left unmatched: 2. The CDR3 covers 15 residues. CDR3 DNA, as far as it was read: TGTGCCAGCTCACCTGGACAGGGGGCGAACTATGGC. It codes for CASSPGQGANYG. The whole CDR3 sequence is CASSPGQGANYGYTF.

A note on this clone: From the germline J gene comes the end of the CDR3, since the read stops 3 residues before it. This chain links TRBV29-1 with TRBJ2-5; D could derive from TRBD1 or TRBD2 (7 bases each). This CDR3 contains 13 residues. From germline, CDR1 is SQVTM and CDR2 ANQGSEA. Trimming removed 7 bases at V and 4 bases at J, with 16 bases between. The chain's CDR3 is CSDKGGGRETQYF. The CDR3 DNA, read in part, is TGCAGCGACAAAGGGGGCGGGAGAGAGACC.

Notes on this clone: Read coverage stops 3 residues before the CDR3 terminus; the germline J gene supplies the remainder. The chain combines TRBV7-9 with TRBJ1-2; tentatively, D is TRBD1 (5 bases). V was trimmed by 4 bases and J by 1 base, leaving 10 bases between them. This CDR3 is 14 amino acids long. Germline CDR1 SEHNR, CDR2 FQNEAQ (reference sequence). The chain's CDR3 is CASSSTVDNYGYTF. The covered CDR3 bases are TGTGCCAGCAGCTCGACAGTAGATAACTATGGC.

Points on this clone: The read halts 3 residues ahead of the CDR3 end, with the missing end drawn from the germline J gene. The chain employs TRBV5-1 and TRBJ1-1; weak D call: TRBD1 (5 bases). The CDR3 has 16 residues. Trimming stripped 4 bases from V and 6 bases from J, with 22 bases between. Germline V gene sequence: CDR1 SGHRS, CDR2 YFSETQ. The CDR3 DNA, read in part, is TGCGCCAGCAGCACACGACCCGGCGGGGACGGGCCTGAA. Translating it yields CASSTRPGGDGPE. The whole CDR3 sequence reads CASSTRPGGDGPEAFF.

Notes on this clone: Read data end 3 residues before the CDR3 end; the end is taken from the germline J gene. V is TRBV12-3 or TRBV12-4 and J is TRBJ1-1; D is ambiguous. V was trimmed by 3 bases and J by 5 bases, leaving 10 bases between them. The CDR3 extends over 13 amino acids. Incomplete CDR3 DNA: TGTGCCAGCAGTTTGTTCAGGATAACTGAA. Translating gives CASSLFRITE. The full CDR3 is CASSLFRITEAFF.

Details on this clone: The read stops 3 residues short of the end of the CDR3; the missing end is completed from the germline J gene. V gene TRBV5-1 combines with J gene TRBJ1-2, with TRBD1 identical over 7 bases. The length of the CDR3 is 16 residues. In germline, CDR1 is SGHRS, CDR2 YFSETQ. The J segment lost 3 bases and the V segment lost 3 bases, leaving 11 bases of the junction unmatched. CDR3 DNA, as far as it was read: TGCGCCAGCAGCTCGACAATGACAGGGTATGACTATGGC. It specifies CASSSTMTGYDYG. The whole CDR3 is CASSSTMTGYDYGYTF.

Incomplete CDR3 DNA: TGCAGTGCTAGACGAAGCGCTGAA. Translation: CSARRSAE. The full CDR3 is CSARRSAEAFF. This sequence joins TRBV20-1 and TRBJ1-1; no firm D call. The CDR3 goes on 3 residues after the read ends, and that part is filled in from the germline J gene. This CDR3 spans 11 amino acids. The V gene lost 2 bases and the J gene lost 6 bases, with 7 bases spanning the gap. Germline-derived CDR1 and CDR2 are DFQATT and SNEGSKA (reference sequence).

Details on this clone: Read coverage stops 3 residues before the CDR3 terminus; the germline J gene supplies the remainder. The gene calls are TRBV5-1 and TRBJ1-2; 10 positions match TRBD1. CDR1 and CDR2 from the germline V gene are SGHRS and YFSETQ. This CDR3 is built from 17 residues. J lost 4 bases, V lost 5 bases, and 14 bases had no gene match. CDR3: CASSSGTGDPLGYGYTF. Incomplete CDR3 DNA: TGCGCCAGCAGTTCCGGGACAGGGGACCCATTAGGCTATGGC.

On this clone itself: The read ends 3 residues early relative to the CDR3; the germline J gene fills the gap. The chain uses TRBV5-1 and TRBJ1-3; maybe TRBD1 (6 bases). The CDR3 sequence is 15 residues long. V gave up 5 bases and J gave up 0 bases, with 12 bases separating them. Per germline, CDR1 SGHRS and CDR2 YFSETQ. The sequenced CDR3 bases are TGCGCCAGCAGTGGACAGCCGAGCTCTGGAAACACC. Its translation is CASSGQPSSGNT. The CDR3 reads in full as CASSGQPSSGNTIYF.

As concerns this clone: A junction boundary mismatches the germline segment, possibly from a read error. The DNA read from the CDR3 is TGTGCTAGCAGTAGGAGCGGGGATCCCTACGAG. Translated: CASSRSGDPYE. The entire CDR3 is CASSRSGDPYEQYF. The V call is TRBV7-7, the J call TRBJ2-7; 7 bases agree with TRBD2. The read comes to an end 3 residues before the CDR3 does, leaving the germline J gene to fill in the end. This CDR3 spans 14 amino acids. Germline V gives CDR1 SSHAT, CDR2 FNYEAQ (reference sequence).

With regard to this clone: The read terminates 3 residues ahead of where the CDR3 ends, so the germline J gene completes it. V gene TRBV18 combines with J gene TRBJ1-1, with D unclear. This CDR3 is 13 amino acids long. Germline V lookup: CDR1 KGHSH, CDR2 LQKENI. The V end lost 8 bases, the J end lost 0 bases, and 10 bases lay between the germline ends. The CDR3 DNA, read in part, is TGTGCCAGCCGATACTTGTTGAACACTGAA. Protein product: CASRYLLNTE. The complete CDR3 protein is CASRYLLNTEAFF. The full variable domain, with the rest looked up from reference TRBV18 and TRBJ1-1, is NAGVMQNPRHLVRRRGQEARLRCSPMKGHSHVYWYRQLPEEGLKFMVYLQKENIIDESGMPKERFSAEFPKEGPSILRIQQVVRGDSAAYFCASRYLLNTEAFFGQGTRLTVV.

Comments on this clone: The CDR3 end falls 3 residues outside the read, so it is completed with the germline J gene. This chain joins TRBV20-1 and TRBJ2-2; 7 bases line up with TRBD2. The V segment lost 5 bases and the J segment 3 bases; nucleotides outside the gene matches: 3. Germline lookup yields CDR1 DFQATT and CDR2 SNEGSKA (reference sequence). This CDR3 has 13 residues. CDR3: CSAGGGYTGELFF. The CDR3 bases that were read are TGCAGTGCTGGGGGGGGTTACACCGGGGAG.

With respect to this clone: The sequenced fragment ends 3 residues before the CDR3 boundary, so the rest is inferred from the germline J gene. V usage is TRBV7-9 and J usage is TRBJ2-4; TRBD2 agrees at 7 bases. Germline values: CDR1 SEHNR, CDR2 FQNEAQ (reference sequence). V dropped 5 bases and J dropped 8; count of bases not matched to a gene: 9. The CDR3 sequence is 14 residues long. The CDR3 DNA, read in part, is TGTGCCAGCAGCCCCGAGCGGGGATGGGACATT. Protein sequence: CASSPERGWDI. The entire CDR3 protein is CASSPERGWDIQYF. Using reference TRBV7-9 and TRBJ2-4 for the parts outside the CDR3, the full variable domain is DTGVSQNPRHKITKRGQNVTFRCDPISEHNRLYWYRQTLGQGPEFLTYFQNEAQLEKSRLLSDRFSAERPKGSFSTLEIQRTEQGDSAMYLCASSPERGWDIQYFGAGTRLSVL.

For this clone: The CDR3 is cut off 3 residues early in the read; its end comes from the germline J gene. The chain recombines TRBV6-2 or TRBV6-3 with TRBJ2-1, with 10 nucleotides matching TRBD2. The CDR3 loop spans 13 amino acids. V shed 7 bases and J 7 bases; nucleotides not matched to a gene: 4. Germline CDR1 is MNHEY and CDR2 is SVGEGT. The DNA read from the CDR3 is TGTGCCAGCAAACTAGCGGGGACTAATGAG. It is translated as CASKLAGTNE. The CDR3 as a whole reads CASKLAGTNEQFF.

As regards this clone: Read data end 3 residues before the CDR3 end; the end is taken from the germline J gene. The rearrangement uses TRBV10-3 and TRBJ1-1; 9 bases fit TRBD1. J gave up 1 base and V 4 bases, and 19 bases lay outside the gene matches. CDR3 size: 20 residues. From germline, CDR1 is ENHRY and CDR2 SYGVKD. The CDR3 bases that were read are TGTGCCATCAGTGGAGTCTTTGGTTATCGGACAGGGGATGCGAACACTGAA. Protein product: CAISGVFGYRTGDANTE. The full CDR3 protein reads CAISGVFGYRTGDANTEAFF.

As regards this clone: Sequencing ends 3 residues short of the CDR3 end; the germline J gene provides the rest. The rearrangement links TRBV4-1 to TRBJ1-6; weak D call: TRBD1 (6 bases). The V and J ends lost 1 base and 6 bases respectively, with 10 bases between them. The CDR3 contains 15 residues. Germline values: CDR1 MGHRA, CDR2 YSYEKL. CDR3 region: CASSQVRGRNSPLHF. The DNA read from the CDR3 is TGCGCCAGCAGCCAAGTCAGGGGACGTAATTCACCC.

Regarding this clone: Sequencing ends 3 residues short of the CDR3 end; the germline J gene provides the rest. This chain uses TRBV10-3 with TRBJ1-1; 7 nucleotides agree with TRBD1. J was trimmed by 1 base and V by 9 bases; bases with no gene match: 5. The germline gives CDR1 ENHRY, CDR2 SYGVKD. The CDR3 is 13 residues long. The CDR3: CAMRDRQNTEAFF. CDR3 DNA (partial): TGTGCCATGAGGGACAGACAGAACACTGAA.

As for this clone: The observed sequence ends 3 residues before the CDR3 terminus, with the missing tail filled in from the germline J gene. This chain connects TRBV5-1 to TRBJ2-6; TRBD2 agrees at 7 bases. The J segment lost 11 bases and the V segment lost 1 base, leaving 6 bases of the junction unmatched. Germline V gene data show CDR1 as SGHRS and CDR2 as YFSETQ. The CDR3 runs to 14 residues. CDR3 loop: CASSLRGLSDVLTF. Incomplete CDR3 DNA: TGCGCCAGCAGCTTGCGGGGACTATCCGACGTC.

This CDR3 reads CASSYGGRLNYGYTF. Partial CDR3 DNA: TGTGCCAGCAGTTACGGAGGGCGCCTTAACTATGGC. This chain uses TRBV6-2 or TRBV6-3 with TRBJ1-2; unclear D gene. The CDR3 end lies 3 residues beyond the end of the read and is filled in from the germline J gene. V dropped 2 bases and J dropped 1 base, with 11 bases sitting between them. From germline, CDR1 is MNHEY and CDR2 SVGEGT. The CDR3 contains 15 residues.

As for this clone: With the read ending 3 residues before the CDR3 end, the germline J gene is used to fill in that end. The rearrangement joins TRBV20-1 to TRBJ2-2; 8 bases fit TRBD2. The length of the CDR3 is 16 residues. Losses at the gene ends were 0 bases for V and 3 bases for J; bases not matched to a gene: 6. Germline CDR1 DFQATT, CDR2 SNEGSKA (reference sequence). This CDR3 reads CSARDHGGGYTGELFF. Partial CDR3 DNA: TGCAGTGCTAGAGATCACGGCGGGGGGTACACCGGGGAG.

The DNA read from the CDR3 is TGTGCCAGCAGCTTAGATTCGCAGGTCTTTGAG. This encodes CASSLDSQVFE. The whole CDR3 protein is CASSLDSQVFEQFF. This sequence joins TRBV7-2 and TRBJ2-1; D remains ambiguous. The read ends 3 residues before the CDR3 terminus; that terminus is restored from the germline J gene. Trimming pared 1 base from V and 9 bases from J, leaving 13 bases between. Germline V gene data show CDR1 as SGHTA and CDR2 as FQGNSA. The CDR3 sequence is 14 residues long.

A note on this clone: Read data end 3 residues before the CDR3 end; the end is taken from the germline J gene. The chain links TRBV5-1 to TRBJ1-6; 8 bases are shared with TRBD1. This CDR3 region has 14 residues. Trimming removed 4 bases from V and 7 bases from J; junction bases left unmatched: 4. The V gene's germline CDR1 is SGHRS and CDR2 YFSETQ. The CDR3 bases that were read are TGCGCCAGCAGCGCCGACAGGGGCAATTCACCC. Translated: CASSADRGNSP. The whole CDR3 sequence is CASSADRGNSPLHF. The complete variable domain, with remaining parts taken from reference TRBV5-1 and TRBJ1-6, reads KAGVTQTPRYLIKTRGQQVTLSCSPISGHRSVSWYQQTPGQGLQFLFEYFSETQRNKGNFPGRFSGRQFSNSRSEMNVSTLELGDSALYLCASSADRGNSPLHFGNGTRLTVT.

Turning to this clone: The read comes to an end 3 residues before the CDR3 does, leaving the germline J gene to fill in the end. The V call is TRBV11-2, the J call TRBJ2-7; TRBD2 matches 13 bases. Per germline, CDR1 SGHAT and CDR2 FQNNGV. V lost 5 bases and J lost 4; bases outside the gene matches: 2. The CDR3 is made up of 14 amino acids. CDR3 sequence reads: CASSRGLAGYEQYF. The covered CDR3 bases are TGTGCCAGCAGCCGGGGACTAGCGGGGTACGAG.

With respect to this clone: The CDR3 is cut off 3 residues early in the read; its end comes from the germline J gene. The chain recombines TRBV7-6 with TRBJ1-6; D is undetermined. Germline CDR1 is SGHVS and CDR2 is FNYEAQ. CDR3 length: 13 residues. V was cut by 5 bases and J by 11 bases, with 13 bases left in between. The DNA read from the CDR3 is TGTGCCAGCAGCGCCACTGAACCGGCACCC. Protein sequence: CASSATEPAP. The entire CDR3 is CASSATEPAPLHF.

In the case of this clone: The read finishes 3 residues shy of the CDR3 end, and the germline J gene is used to complete it. V gene TRBV7-3 combines with J gene TRBJ1-1, with D perhaps TRBD1 (5 bases). With 4 bases removed from V and 3 bases from J, the gap between germline ends came to 24 bases. The CDR3 totals 18 residues. The germline CDR1 and CDR2 sequences are SGHTA and FQGTGA. The CDR3 loop is CASSSNPGLVSGDTEAFF. CDR3 DNA, as far as it was read: TGTGCCAGCAGCTCAAACCCGGGACTCGTATCTGGGGACACTGAA.